A single sample is the source of the 20 T cell receptor beta chains below, sequenced in a study of early T cells in non-severe SARS-CoV-2 infection. TCRdb reprocessed the 5' RACE reads via MiXCR and lists one record per CDR3 protein. The sample carries approximately 73,000 distinct CDR3 sequences, about 11% recorded once. Sequenced material: whole blood. These receptors originate from an adult who was a healthcare worker with PCR-confirmed SARS-CoV-2 infection or an uninfected control (not recorded which).

As for this clonotype: This may arise from a read error, as a much more abundant clone is one base away. No conserved phenylalanine or tryptophan ends this CDR3, so it is likely a read error. The chain has TRBV6-6 and TRBJ1-1; D is unclear. V lost 0 bases to trimming and J lost 2 bases, with 13 bases between them. The CDR3 spans 16 residues. In germline, CDR1 is MNHNY, CDR2 SVGAGI (reference sequence). CDR3 region: CASSYSPEAPNTEAFS. The CDR3 DNA follows: TGTGCCAGCAGTTACTCACCCGAGGCCCCCAACACTGAAGCTTTCTCT.

The chain joins TRBV29-1 to TRBJ2-1, with 9 positions matching TRBD2. The CDR3 sequence is 17 residues long. V shed 0 bases, J shed 4 bases, and the junction held 10 bases outside the gene matches. The V gene's germline CDR1 is SQVTM and CDR2 ANQGSEA. In DNA, the CDR3 is TGCAGCGTTGAAGATCTTTTCGCGCTAGCGGGGTACAATGAGCAGTTCTTC. Its protein product is CSVEDLFALAGYNEQFF.

This clonotype was picked up a small number of times. This chain uses TRBV12-3 or TRBV12-4 with TRBJ1-4; D unresolved. The CDR3 extends over 16 amino acids. V lost 6 bases and J lost 0, with 14 bases in between. In DNA form, the CDR3 reads TGTGCCAGCAGGGCCGACCGGCAGGCAACTAATGAAAAACTGTTTTTT. This encodes CASRADRQATNEKLFF.

This clonotype has ten or more counts. V usage is TRBV20-1 and J usage is TRBJ1-5; TRBD1 aligns across 9 bases. V gave up 2 bases and J gave up 0 bases; unmatched junction bases: 5. The CDR3 extends over 16 amino acids. From germline, CDR1 is DFQATT and CDR2 SNEGSKA (reference sequence). CDR3 region: CSARRQGGYSNQPQHF. CDR3 nucleotides: TGCAGTGCTAGAAGACAGGGGGGCTATAGCAATCAGCCCCAGCATTTT.

This clonotype was counted ten times or more. The V gene is TRBV20-1, the J gene TRBJ1-4; TRBD1 aligns across 8 bases. From germline, CDR1 is DFQATT and CDR2 SNEGSKA (reference sequence). The CDR3 extends over 18 amino acids. After removal of 3 bases from V and 3 bases from J, the junction contained 15 bases not matched to a gene. CDR3 region: CSASGGSGQGSANEKLFF. The CDR3 nucleotides are TGCAGTGCTAGTGGAGGGTCCGGACAGGGATCCGCTAATGAAAAACTGTTTTTT.

In its sample, this clonotype was seen a few times. This rearrangement joins TRBV20-1 to TRBJ2-5; possibly TRBD1 or TRBD2 for D (5 bases each). The CDR3 is 12 residues long. In germline, CDR1 is DFQATT, CDR2 SNEGSKA (reference sequence). V gave up 6 bases and J gave up 4 bases, with 12 bases separating them. CDR3 in amino acids: CSATGPRETQYF. CDR3 DNA sequence: TGCAGTGCCACGGGGCCCCGAGAGACCCAGTACTTC.

This clonotype has ten or more counts. The V and J genes are TRBV7-8 and TRBJ2-3; D possibly corresponds to TRBD1 (6 bases). Germline V lookup: CDR1 SGHVS, CDR2 FQNEAQ. V was cut by 7 bases and J by 2 bases, with 16 bases left in between. The length of the CDR3 is 15 residues. CDR3: CASNPGAGVTDTQYF. In DNA, the CDR3 is TGTGCCAGCAATCCCGGGGCAGGGGTCACAGATACGCAGTATTTT.

The CDR3 sequence: CASSEWNGESYYGYTF. The CDR3 DNA reads TGTGCCAGCAGTGAATGGAACGGGGAGAGCTACTATGGCTACACCTTC. V and J are TRBV6-1 and TRBJ1-2; D call uncertain. This CDR3 spans 16 amino acids. Germline V lookup: CDR1 MNHNS, CDR2 SASEGT. V shed 2 bases and J shed 3 bases, with 16 bases lying between them.

The rearrangement uses TRBV27 and TRBJ2-2, with D possibly being TRBD1 or TRBD2 (5 bases each). Germline-derived CDR1 and CDR2 are MNHEY and SMNVEV (reference sequence). This CDR3 is built from 14 residues. V was shortened by 6 bases and J by 2 bases, with 10 bases between the two germline ends. The CDR3 sequence is CASRGTVNTGELFF. CDR3 DNA sequence: TGTGCCAGCAGGGGGACGGTAAACACCGGGGAGCTGTTTTTT.

This rearrangement joins TRBV12-3 or TRBV12-4 to TRBJ2-7; 9 positions match TRBD2. The length of the CDR3 is 16 residues. V was clipped by 6 bases and J by 3 bases; unmatched bases: 12. CDR3: CASSLALAGRRYEQYF. CDR3 coding DNA: TGTGCCAGCAGCCTCGCGCTAGCGGGGCGACGCTACGAGCAGTACTTC.

The chain couples TRBV9 to TRBJ2-1, with TRBD2 as a possible D gene (6 bases). The V and J ends lost 3 bases and 4 bases respectively, with 11 bases between them. The length of the CDR3 is 14 residues. Germline V gene sequence: CDR1 SGDLS, CDR2 YYNGEE. The CDR3 DNA reads as TGTGCCAGCAGCGCTGGAGGGTTTTACAATGAGCAGTTCTTC. Translation gives CASSAGGFYNEQFF.

The rearrangement links TRBV7-9 to TRBJ2-7; D call uncertain. The V gene's germline CDR1 is SEHNR and CDR2 FQNEAQ (reference sequence). V was shortened by 8 bases and J by 3 bases, with 26 bases between the two germline ends. The CDR3 spans 17 residues. CDR3 protein: CASSPFIRAGTLYEQYF. The CDR3 nucleotides are TGTGCCAGCTCCCCCTTCATCCGGGCAGGCACCCTCTACGAGCAGTACTTC.

Ten or more counts support this clonotype. The J gene is TRBJ2-5, the V gene TRBV3-1; tentatively, D is TRBD2 (6 bases). Looked up from germline, CDR1 is LGHDT and CDR2 is YNNKEL (reference sequence). V dropped 3 bases and J dropped 5 bases, with 16 bases sitting between them. The CDR3 consists of 15 residues. The CDR3 DNA is TGTGCCAGCAGCCAGGAGGGCCGACCGGGGGAGACCCAGTACTTC. Residues: CASSQEGRPGETQYF.

CDR3: CASSFGLQGPSSYNEQFF. DNA of the CDR3: TGCGCCAGCAGCTTCGGCCTCCAGGGTCCCAGCTCCTACAATGAGCAGTTCTTC. The chain has TRBV5-1 and TRBJ2-1, with D possibly being TRBD1 (5 bases). The V gene's germline CDR1 is SGHRS and CDR2 YFSETQ. V was trimmed by 2 bases and J by 0 bases, leaving 18 bases between them. The CDR3 spans 18 residues. Based on the CDR3 plus reference TRBV5-1 and TRBJ2-1, the full variable domain is KAGVTQTPRYLIKTRGQQVTLSCSPISGHRSVSWYQQTPGQGLQFLFEYFSETQRNKGNFPGRFSGRQFSNSRSEMNVSTLELGDSALYLCASSFGLQGPSSYNEQFFGPGTRLTVL.

This clonotype was recorded a few times. This chain links TRBV5-6 with TRBJ2-3; D ambiguous. CDR3 size: 13 residues. V was clipped by 0 bases and J by 8 bases, with 10 bases between them. In germline, CDR1 is SGHDT, CDR2 YYEEEE. DNA of the CDR3: TGTGCCAGCAGCTTGGGCCCAGAAGGTACGCAGTATTTT. This gives the protein CASSLGPEGTQYF.

The chain has TRBV5-1 and TRBJ1-6; D not certain. CDR1 SGHRS and CDR2 YFSETQ come from the germline V gene. This CDR3 contains 14 residues. Trimming pared 0 bases from V and 9 bases from J, leaving 10 bases between. The CDR3 nucleotides read TGCGCCAGCAGCTTGGGCGGGTCGATTTCACCCCTCCACTTT. Translation: CASSLGGSISPLHF.

This clonotype was observed a few times. V is TRBV2 and J is TRBJ1-2, with TRBD1 as a possible D gene (6 bases). The V gene's germline CDR1 is SNHLY and CDR2 FYNNEI. Between the trimmed V and J ends, which lost 7 bases and 0 bases, there was a span of 9 bases. This CDR3 has 13 residues. CDR3 amino acids: CASTDRSNYGYTF. The CDR3 DNA is TGTGCCAGCACCGACAGGTCTAACTATGGCTACACCTTC.

A few counts support this clonotype. This chain joins TRBV7-2 and TRBJ2-5; D assignment may be TRBD1 or TRBD2 (5 bases each). The germline CDR1 and CDR2 sequences are SGHTA and FQGNSA. This CDR3 has 12 residues. Between the trimmed V and J ends, which lost 5 bases and 4 bases, there was a span of 8 bases. Written as DNA, the CDR3 is TGTGCCAGCAGCCTGGGGGTAGAGACCCAGTACTTC. It encodes CASSLGVETQYF.

This clonotype was counted many times. V usage is TRBV11-2 and J usage is TRBJ2-1; D is perhaps TRBD1 (5 bases). The germline V gene has CDR1 SGHAT and CDR2 FQNNGV. Trimming cost V 3 bases and J 12 bases, with 15 bases left between them. This CDR3 contains 13 residues. CDR3 amino acids: CASSFPLQGGQFF. The CDR3 DNA reads as TGTGCCAGCAGCTTCCCGCTTCAGGGTGGGCAGTTCTTC.

The sample holds a few counts of this clonotype. The chain employs TRBV7-9 and TRBJ1-4; 8 bases are a match to TRBD1. V dropped 1 base and J dropped 7; count of bases not matched to a gene: 5. CDR1 is SEHNR, CDR2 FQNEAQ, per germline (reference sequence). The CDR3 spans 15 residues. The CDR3 sequence: CASSLGDRGAEKLFF. The CDR3 nucleotides read TGTGCCAGCAGCTTAGGTGACAGGGGCGCTGAAAAACTGTTTTTT. The entire variable domain, with the rest obtained from reference TRBV7-9 and TRBJ1-4, is as follows: DTGVSQNPRHKITKRGQNVTFRCDPISEHNRLYWYRQTLGQGPEFLTYFQNEAQLEKSRLLSDRFSAERPKGSFSTLEIQRTEQGDSAMYLCASSLGDRGAEKLFFGSGTQLSVL.